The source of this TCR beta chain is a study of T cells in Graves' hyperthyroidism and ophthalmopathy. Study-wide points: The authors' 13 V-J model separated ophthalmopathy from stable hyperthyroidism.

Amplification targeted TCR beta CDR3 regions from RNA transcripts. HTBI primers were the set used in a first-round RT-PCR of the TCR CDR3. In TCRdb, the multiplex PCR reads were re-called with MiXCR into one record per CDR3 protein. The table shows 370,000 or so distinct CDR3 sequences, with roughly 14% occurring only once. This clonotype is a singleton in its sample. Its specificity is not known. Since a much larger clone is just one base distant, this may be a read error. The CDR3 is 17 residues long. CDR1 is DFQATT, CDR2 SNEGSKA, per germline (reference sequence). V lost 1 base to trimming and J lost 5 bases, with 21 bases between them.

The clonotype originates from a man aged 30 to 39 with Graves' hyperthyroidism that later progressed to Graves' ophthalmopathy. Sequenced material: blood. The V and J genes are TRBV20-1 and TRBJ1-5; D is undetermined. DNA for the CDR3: TGCAGTGCTAGAGGTTTATTCTCCTCTCGCGTGGATCAGCCCCAGCATTTT. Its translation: CSARGLFSSRVDQPQHF.